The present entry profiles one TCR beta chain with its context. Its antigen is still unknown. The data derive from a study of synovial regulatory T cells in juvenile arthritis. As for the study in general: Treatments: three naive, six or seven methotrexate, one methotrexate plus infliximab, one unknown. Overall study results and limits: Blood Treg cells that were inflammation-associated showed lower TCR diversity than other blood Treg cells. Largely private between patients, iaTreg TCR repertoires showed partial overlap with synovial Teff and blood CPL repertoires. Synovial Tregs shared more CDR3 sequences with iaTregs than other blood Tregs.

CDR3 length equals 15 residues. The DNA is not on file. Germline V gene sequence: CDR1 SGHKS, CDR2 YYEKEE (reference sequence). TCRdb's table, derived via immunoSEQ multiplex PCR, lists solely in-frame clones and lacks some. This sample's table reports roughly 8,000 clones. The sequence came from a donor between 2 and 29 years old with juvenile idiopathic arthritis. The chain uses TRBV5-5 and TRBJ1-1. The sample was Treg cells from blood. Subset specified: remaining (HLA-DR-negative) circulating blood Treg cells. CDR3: CASSSVGDSNTEAFF.